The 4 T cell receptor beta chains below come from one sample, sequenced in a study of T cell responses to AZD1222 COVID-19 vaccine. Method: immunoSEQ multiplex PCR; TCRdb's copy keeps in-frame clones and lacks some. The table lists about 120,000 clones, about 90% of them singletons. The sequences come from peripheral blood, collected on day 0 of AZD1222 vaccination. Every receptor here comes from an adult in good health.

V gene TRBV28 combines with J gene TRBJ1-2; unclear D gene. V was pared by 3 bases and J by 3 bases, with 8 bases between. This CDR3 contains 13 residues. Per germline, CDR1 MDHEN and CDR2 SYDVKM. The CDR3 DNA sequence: TGTGCCAGCAGTTTCGTTGGGGACTATGGCTACACCTTC. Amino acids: CASSFVGDYGYTF.

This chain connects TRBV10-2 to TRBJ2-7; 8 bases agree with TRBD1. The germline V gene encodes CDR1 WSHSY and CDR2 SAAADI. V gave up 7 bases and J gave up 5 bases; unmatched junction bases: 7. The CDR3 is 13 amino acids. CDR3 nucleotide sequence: TGCGCCAGCACGCGGGACAGGCCGGACGAGCAGTACTTC. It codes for CASTRDRPDEQYF.

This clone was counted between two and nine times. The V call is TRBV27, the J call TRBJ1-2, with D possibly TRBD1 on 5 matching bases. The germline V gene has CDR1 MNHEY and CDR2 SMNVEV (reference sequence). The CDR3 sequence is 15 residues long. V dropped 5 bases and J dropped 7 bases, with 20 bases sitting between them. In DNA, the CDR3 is TGTGCCAGCAGTCCCGACGGGACGGACTGGGCTGGCTACACCTTC. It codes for CASSPDGTDWAGYTF.

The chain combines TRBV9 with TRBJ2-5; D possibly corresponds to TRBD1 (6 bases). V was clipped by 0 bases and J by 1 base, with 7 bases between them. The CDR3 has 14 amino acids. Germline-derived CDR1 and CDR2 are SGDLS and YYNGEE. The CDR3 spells CASSVDRAQETQYF. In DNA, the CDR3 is TGTGCCAGCAGCGTAGACAGGGCCCAAGAGACCCAGTACTTC.